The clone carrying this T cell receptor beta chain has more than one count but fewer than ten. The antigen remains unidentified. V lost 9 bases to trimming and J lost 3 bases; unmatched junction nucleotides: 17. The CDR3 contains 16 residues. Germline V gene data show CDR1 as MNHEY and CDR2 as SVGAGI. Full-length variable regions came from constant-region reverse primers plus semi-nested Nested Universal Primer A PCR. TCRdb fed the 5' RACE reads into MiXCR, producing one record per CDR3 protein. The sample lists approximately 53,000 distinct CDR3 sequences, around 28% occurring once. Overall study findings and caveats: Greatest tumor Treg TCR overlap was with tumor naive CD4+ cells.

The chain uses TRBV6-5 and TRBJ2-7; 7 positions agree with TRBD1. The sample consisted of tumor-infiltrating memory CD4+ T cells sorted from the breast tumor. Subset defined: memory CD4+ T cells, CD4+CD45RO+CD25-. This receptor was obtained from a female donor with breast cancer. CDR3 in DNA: TGTGCCAGTCCCTGTGACAGGGATCCCAACCTCTACGAGCAGTACTTC. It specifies CASPCDRDPNLYEQYF.